The sequence of this T cell receptor (beta chain) was determined in a study of neoadjuvant nivolumab and ipilimumab in lung cancer (dated by TCRdb to about 2020). A note on the overall study: Nivolumab was given at 3 mg/kg intravenously on days 1, 15 and 29, and the combination arm added ipilimumab 1 mg/kg on day 1 only. Seven patients had matched pretherapy and resected tumor pairs analyzed, with four treated with nivolumab and three with nivolumab plus ipilimumab. The major pathologic response (MPR) rate in the intention-to-treat population in each study arm was designated as the primary trial endpoint. TCR repertoires in pretherapy (baseline) peripheral blood were compared with TCR repertoires in tumors resected at surgery after neoadjuvant immune checkpoint blockade. In the trial, around 42 patients with operable NSCLC were treated, of whom approximately 23 were randomized to nivolumab monotherapy and roughly 20 to nivolumab plus ipilimumab.

On the study overall, not on this receptor specifically: From pretherapy to surgery, tumor T-cell richness and clonality went up in three of three dual-therapy tumors, versus only two of four nivolumab-treated tumors. TCR richness in pretherapy blood showed a positive correlation with richness in tumors resected after neoadjuvant therapy (Spearman R ≈ 0.8). TCR sequencing was performed in a small number of samples. No significant correlation was found between TCR clonality and pathologic tumor regression, and only one major-pathologic-response sample was available for the clonality analysis. Resected tumors had greater TCR richness and clonality than tumor-adjacent uninvolved lung, and increases were observed in more dual-therapy-treated tumors.

In light of the paper, this sample's time point label describes: at surgical resection after neoadjuvant nivolumab +/- ipilimumab. Samples were obtained from the phase 2 randomized NEOSTAR trial, in which neoadjuvant nivolumab or nivolumab plus ipilimumab followed by surgery was tested in operable NSCLC. This clone came up a few times. The clone's antigen remains unknown. No base-level quality is on record; no much larger clone is a single base apart. Sequences SGHVS (CDR1) and FQNEAQ (CDR2) are obtained from the germline V gene. The germline ends are 13 bases apart after V is trimmed by 5 bases and J by 0 bases. Spanning cysteine to phenylalanine, the CDR3 consists of 16 amino acids. The CDR3 DNA has 48 bases and is translated from base 1. Libraries were built with the immunoSEQ multiplex PCR assay. Per the source publication's procedure: Richness and clonality were used to summarize the repertoires, and clones that significantly expanded or contracted between pre- and post-therapy samples were identified. The table comes from immuneACCESS by way of TCRdb, which keeps in-frame sequences with V and J called. Part of the clones is missing from these tables; in studies checked, under half for an unresolved V gene and the rest for unknown reasons. V, J and clone size reflect that table, while D and trimming were determined from the DNA. Across this sample there are thousands of clones, with roughly 85% seen only once. The ten biggest clones cover about 0.9% of the sample.

The sequences come from tumor tissue, collected after neoadjuvant nivolumab, alone or with ipilimumab, at or shortly before surgery. Recombination linked TRBV7-8 to TRBJ2-2; no D gene can be assigned with confidence. This receptor was taken from an adult with non-small cell lung cancer. The CDR3 here reads CASSPRHIANTGELFF. The nucleotide sequence reads TGTGCCAGCAGCCCCCGACATATAGCGAACACCGGGGAGCTGTTTTTT.